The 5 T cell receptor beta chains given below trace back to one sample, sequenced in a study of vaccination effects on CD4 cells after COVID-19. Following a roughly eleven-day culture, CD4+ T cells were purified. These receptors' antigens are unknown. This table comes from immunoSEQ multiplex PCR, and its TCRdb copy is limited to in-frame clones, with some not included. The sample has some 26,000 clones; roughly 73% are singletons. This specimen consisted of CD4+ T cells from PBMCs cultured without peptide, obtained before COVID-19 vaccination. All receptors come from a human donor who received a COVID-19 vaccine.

The CDR3 DNA sequence: TGTGCCAGCAGCACAAGGACCGGGACAGATAATGAAAAACTGTTTTTT. Amino acid sequence: CASSTRTGTDNEKLFF. The chain employs TRBV7-6 and TRBJ1-4, with 7 bases that match TRBD1. Germline assignment: CDR1 SGHVS and CDR2 FNYEAQ. This CDR3 is built from 16 residues. The trim removed 5 bases at V and 4 bases at J, leaving 10 bases unmatched.

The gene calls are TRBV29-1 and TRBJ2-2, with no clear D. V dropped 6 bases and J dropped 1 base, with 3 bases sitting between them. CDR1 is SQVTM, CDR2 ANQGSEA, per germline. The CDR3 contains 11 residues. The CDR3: CSVVNTGELFF. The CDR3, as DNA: TGCAGCGTGGTGAACACCGGGGAGCTGTTTTTT.

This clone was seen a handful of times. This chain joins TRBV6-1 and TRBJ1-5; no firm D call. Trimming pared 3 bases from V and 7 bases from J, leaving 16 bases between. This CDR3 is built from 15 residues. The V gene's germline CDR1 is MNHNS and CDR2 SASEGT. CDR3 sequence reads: CASSEGVRGNQPQHF. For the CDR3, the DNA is TGTGCCAGCAGTGAGGGAGTGCGGGGAAACCAGCCCCAGCATTTT.

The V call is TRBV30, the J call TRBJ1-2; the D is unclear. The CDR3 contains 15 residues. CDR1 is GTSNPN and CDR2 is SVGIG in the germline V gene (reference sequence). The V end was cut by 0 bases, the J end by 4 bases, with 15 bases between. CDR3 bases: TGTGCCTGGAGTGTACTAACCCCGCGTACCTATGGCTACACCTTC. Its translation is CAWSVLTPRTYGYTF.

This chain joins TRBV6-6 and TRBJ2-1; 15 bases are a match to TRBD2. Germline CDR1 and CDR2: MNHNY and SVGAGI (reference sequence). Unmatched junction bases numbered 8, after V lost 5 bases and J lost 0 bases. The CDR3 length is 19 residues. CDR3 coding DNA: TGTGCCAGCAGTCTTCTCGGACTAGCGGGAGGGGCCTCCTACAATGAGCAGTTCTTC. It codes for CASSLLGLAGGASYNEQFF.